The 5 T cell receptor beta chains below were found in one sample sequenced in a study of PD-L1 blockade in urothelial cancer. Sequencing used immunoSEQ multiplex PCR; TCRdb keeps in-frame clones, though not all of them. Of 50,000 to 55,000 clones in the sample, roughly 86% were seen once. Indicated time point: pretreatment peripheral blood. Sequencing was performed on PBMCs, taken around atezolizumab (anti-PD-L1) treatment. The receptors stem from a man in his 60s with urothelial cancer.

The CDR3: CAWSAPNRGTEAFF. In DNA form, the CDR3 reads TGTGCCTGGAGCGCCCCAAACAGGGGAACTGAAGCTTTCTTT. V usage is TRBV30 and J usage is TRBJ1-1; 7 positions agree with TRBD1. V lost 3 bases, J lost 5 bases, and 9 bases stayed unmatched. The CDR3 runs 14 residues. Germline CDR1 reads GTSNPN; CDR2 reads SVGIG (reference sequence).

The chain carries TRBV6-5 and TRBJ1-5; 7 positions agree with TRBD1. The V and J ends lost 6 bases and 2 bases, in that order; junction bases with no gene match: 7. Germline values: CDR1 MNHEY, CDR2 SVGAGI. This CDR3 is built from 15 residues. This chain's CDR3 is CASSRGGGGNQPQHF. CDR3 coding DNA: TGTGCCAGCAGCCGAGGAGGGGGCGGCAATCAGCCCCAGCATTTT.

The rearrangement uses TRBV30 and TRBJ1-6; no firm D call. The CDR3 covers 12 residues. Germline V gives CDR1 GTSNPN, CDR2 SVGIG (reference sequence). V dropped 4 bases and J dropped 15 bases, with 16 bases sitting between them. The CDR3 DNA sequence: TGTGCCTGGACCCTTACCGACCGGGGCCTCCACTTT. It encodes CAWTLTDRGLHF.

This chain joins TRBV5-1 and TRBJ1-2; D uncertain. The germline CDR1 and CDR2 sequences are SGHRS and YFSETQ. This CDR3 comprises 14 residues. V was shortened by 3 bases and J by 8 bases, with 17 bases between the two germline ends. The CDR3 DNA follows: TGCGCCAGCAGCTATAGCGGACGGGAAGGGGGCTACACCTTC. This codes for CASSYSGREGGYTF. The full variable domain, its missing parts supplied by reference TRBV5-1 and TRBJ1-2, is KAGVTQTPRYLIKTRGQQVTLSCSPISGHRSVSWYQQTPGQGLQFLFEYFSETQRNKGNFPGRFSGRQFSNSRSEMNVSTLELGDSALYLCASSYSGREGGYTFGSGTRLTVV.

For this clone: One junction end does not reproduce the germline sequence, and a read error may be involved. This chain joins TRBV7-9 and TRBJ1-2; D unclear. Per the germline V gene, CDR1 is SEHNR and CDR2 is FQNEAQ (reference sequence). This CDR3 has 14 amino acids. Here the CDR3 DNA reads TGTGCCAGCAGCTTAGGGGTAGCTAACTATGGCCACACCTTC. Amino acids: CASSLGVANYGHTF.